These 27 T cell receptor beta chains originate from one sample sequenced in a study of response to subunit inactivated influenza vaccine. TCRdb re-analysed the RT-PCR reads in MiXCR, keeping a single row per CDR3 protein. The sample lists roughly 650,000 distinct CDR3 sequences; 11% to 15% were seen once. The sequencing here drew on PBMCs from blood, taken 14 days before vaccination. These receptors were taken from a man aged 45-65 years who received an inactivated influenza vaccine.

This clonotype was seen more than once but under ten times. The genes are TRBV7-9 and TRBJ2-3; D may be TRBD2 (5 bases). Looked up from germline, CDR1 is SEHNR and CDR2 is FQNEAQ (reference sequence). The CDR3 is 14 amino acids. V lost 6 bases and J 2 bases, leaving 12 bases between the germline ends. This CDR3 reads CASRGGLVTDTQYF. Written as DNA, the CDR3 is TGTGCCAGCAGGGGCGGGTTGGTCACAGATACGCAGTATTTT.

This clonotype was seen only once. V is TRBV29-1 and J is TRBJ1-4; TRBD1 aligns across 8 bases. With 6 bases clipped from V and 10 bases from J, the junction kept 13 bases outside the gene matches. Germline values: CDR1 SQVTM, CDR2 ANQGSEA. The CDR3 extends over 14 amino acids. The CDR3, as DNA: TGCAGCGTCGGGACAGGCAGTACCCCGGGAAAACTGTTTTTT. Translation gives CSVGTGSTPGKLFF.

This clonotype was detected ten times or more. The chain couples TRBV20-1 to TRBJ1-2, with TRBD1 as a possible D gene (6 bases). This CDR3 region has 11 residues. V was trimmed by 3 bases and J by 6 bases, leaving 8 bases between them. Germline V gives CDR1 DFQATT, CDR2 SNEGSKA (reference sequence). The CDR3 bases are TGCAGTGCTAGGGGGGCGAATGGCTACACCTTC. It specifies CSARGANGYTF.

The V call is TRBV29-1, the J call TRBJ2-2; perhaps TRBD2 as D (5 bases). The V gene lost 3 bases and the J gene lost 5 bases, with 16 bases spanning the gap. In germline, CDR1 is SQVTM, CDR2 ANQGSEA. The CDR3 totals 15 residues. CDR3 sequence: CSVERPPGDTGELFF. Written as DNA, the CDR3 is TGCAGCGTTGAGAGACCCCCCGGGGATACCGGGGAGCTGTTTTTT.

The rearrangement joins TRBV12-3 or TRBV12-4 to TRBJ2-5, with 8 bases aligning to TRBD2. The CDR3 is 14 amino acids. Trimming cost V 5 bases and J 5 bases; bases outside gene matches: 7. CDR3 in amino acids: CASSQVAGRETQYF. The DNA for the CDR3 is TGTGCCAGCAGTCAGGTAGCGGGACGGGAGACCCAGTACTTC.

CDR3 sequence: CASSQESLTGATDTQYF. For the CDR3, the DNA is TGTGCCAGCAGCCAAGAATCCCTCACAGGAGCCACAGATACGCAGTATTTT. The chain is built from TRBV4-2 and TRBJ2-3; weak D call: TRBD1 (5 bases). This CDR3 has 17 amino acids. Germline-derived CDR1 and CDR2 are LGHNA and YNFKEQ. The V gene lost 0 bases and the J gene lost 2 bases, with 15 bases spanning the gap.

This clonotype was found a few times. The chain couples TRBV2 to TRBJ2-1, with 10 nucleotides matching TRBD1. Germline V gene data show CDR1 as SNHLY and CDR2 as FYNNEI. CDR3 length: 14 amino acids. The V gene end was trimmed by 8 bases and the J gene end by 6 bases; junction bases not matched to a gene: 7. The chain's CDR3 is CASGRDRGSNEQFF. The DNA of the CDR3 is TGTGCCAGCGGGCGGGACAGGGGTAGCAATGAGCAGTTCTTC.

This chain connects TRBV12-3 or TRBV12-4 to TRBJ1-3; 8 bases are a match to TRBD1. The CDR3 spans 14 residues. V shed 3 bases and J 6 bases; nucleotides not matched to a gene: 4. Written as DNA, the CDR3 is TGTGCCAGCAGTTTGGGGACAGGCTCAAACACCATATATTTT. As protein: CASSLGTGSNTIYF.

At least ten counts were recorded for this clonotype. This chain uses TRBV6-2 or TRBV6-3 with TRBJ1-1; D possibly corresponds to TRBD1 (5 bases). V was shortened by 6 bases and J by 0 bases, with 20 bases between the two germline ends. CDR1 and CDR2 (germline): MNHEY, SVGEGT. The CDR3 is 17 amino acids. CDR3 bases: TGTGCCAGCAGCTCTTCGACTGGTGGGGGAATGAACACTGAAGCTTTCTTT. Translating gives CASSSSTGGGMNTEAFF.

The rearrangement joins TRBV20-1 to TRBJ2-5; 8 positions agree with TRBD1. From germline, CDR1 is DFQATT and CDR2 SNEGSKA (reference sequence). V was clipped by 5 bases and J by 4 bases; unmatched bases: 12. The CDR3 extends over 15 amino acids. The DNA of the CDR3 is TGCAGTGCTGTCAGGGGGCTGGGGAGAGGAGAGACCCAGTACTTC. Residues: CSAVRGLGRGETQYF.

V and J are TRBV11-2 and TRBJ1-2; D is undetermined. Germline V gene data show CDR1 as SGHAT and CDR2 as FQNNGV. This CDR3 spans 13 amino acids. Trimming pared 1 base from V and 5 bases from J, leaving 8 bases between. The DNA for the CDR3 is TGTGCCAGCAGCTTAGGCCCCGGTTATGGCTACACCTTC. Residues: CASSLGPGYGYTF.

This clonotype was found many times. The chain couples TRBV29-1 to TRBJ1-3; D not resolved. The V gene lost 6 bases and the J gene lost 4 bases, with 7 bases spanning the gap. The CDR3 consists of 11 residues. Germline V gene data show CDR1 as SQVTM and CDR2 as ANQGSEA. The CDR3 protein is CSVQQGNTIYF. The CDR3, as DNA: TGCAGCGTCCAACAGGGAAACACCATATATTTT.

In its sample, this clonotype was seen a few times. This chain uses TRBV5-5 with TRBJ2-2, with 7 bases matching TRBD1. CDR3 length: 13 residues. J gave up 7 bases and V 5 bases, and 5 bases lay outside the gene matches. Germline CDR1 reads SGHKS; CDR2 reads YYEKEE (reference sequence). CDR3 bases: TGTGCCAGCAGTCCAACAGGGGTCGGGGAGCTGTTTTTT. Translated, it gives CASSPTGVGELFF.

J is TRBJ1-5 and V is TRBV6-1; no reliable D call. Trimming took 3 bases from V and 0 from J, leaving 9 bases between them. The CDR3 runs 15 residues. Looked up from germline, CDR1 is MNHNS and CDR2 is SASEGT. CDR3 region: CASSDHRYSNQPQHF. CDR3 DNA: TGTGCCAGCAGTGATCACAGATATAGCAATCAGCCCCAGCATTTT.

The V call is TRBV2, the J call TRBJ2-1; D is ambiguous. Trimming took 5 bases from V and 7 from J, leaving 24 bases between them. Germline assignment: CDR1 SNHLY and CDR2 FYNNEI. This CDR3 has 17 amino acids. The CDR3 loop reads CASSFIRLGSAGNEQFF. The DNA for the CDR3 is TGTGCCAGCAGTTTTATCCGCCTGGGGTCAGCAGGAAATGAGCAGTTCTTC.

This clonotype was picked up a small number of times. The J gene is TRBJ2-7, the V gene TRBV6-2 or TRBV6-3; 11 nucleotides match TRBD2. Germline V gene data show CDR1 as MNHEY and CDR2 as SVGEGT. The CDR3 length is 15 residues. V was pared by 5 bases and J by 1 base, with 4 bases of the junction left unmatched. The CDR3 bases are TGTGCCAGCAGTACACTAGCGGGAGTTTCCTACGAGCAGTACTTC. Protein: CASSTLAGVSYEQYF.

This clonotype was found many times. This chain links TRBV12-3 or TRBV12-4 with TRBJ2-1, with D perhaps given as TRBD1 or TRBD2 (6 bases each). V was clipped by 0 bases and J by 6 bases, with 9 bases between them. The CDR3 totals 14 residues. CDR3 nucleotides: TGTGCCAGCAGTTTAGCCCGGGGGCCCAATGAGCAGTTCTTC. It encodes CASSLARGPNEQFF.

This clonotype was detected only a few times. The gene calls are TRBV18 and TRBJ2-7, with D possibly being TRBD1 (7 bases). V gave up 0 bases and J gave up 4 bases, with 16 bases separating them. The germline V gene encodes CDR1 KGHSH and CDR2 LQKENI. The CDR3 contains 16 residues. This chain's CDR3 is CASSPPSGQGGYEQYF. CDR3 bases: TGTGCCAGCTCACCACCGAGCGGGCAGGGGGGATACGAGCAGTACTTC.

V gene TRBV6-4 combines with J gene TRBJ2-3, with D perhaps TRBD2 (5 bases). The CDR3 has 14 residues. V was cut by 3 bases and J by 5 bases, with 12 bases left in between. Germline V gene sequence: CDR1 MRHNA, CDR2 SNTAGT. CDR3 bases: TGTGCCAGCAGTGAAGGACTCGCCCGAGATACGCAGTATTTT. This gives the protein CASSEGLARDTQYF.

This clonotype appeared many times. The V call is TRBV9, the J call TRBJ1-1; D may be TRBD1 (5 bases). The CDR3 consists of 15 residues. V lost 0 bases, J lost 3 bases, and 12 bases lay in between. CDR1 and CDR2 from the germline V gene are SGDLS and YYNGEE. CDR3 DNA: TGTGCCAGCAGCGTAGAAGACAGTGGCCACACTGAAGCTTTCTTT. It codes for CASSVEDSGHTEAFF.

There are many counts of this clonotype. The chain carries TRBV28 and TRBJ1-1; D not certain. Germline CDR1 MDHEN, CDR2 SYDVKM. This CDR3 has 13 residues. Trimming took off 5 bases at V and 1 base at J, with 8 bases between the two ends. DNA of the CDR3: TGTGCCAGCAGTCCAACAGAGAACACTGAAGCTTTCTTT. This translates into CASSPTENTEAFF.

The V gene is TRBV10-3, the J gene TRBJ2-7; D ambiguous. The CDR3 loop spans 13 amino acids. V was cut by 7 bases and J by 0 bases, with 10 bases left in between. CDR1 and CDR2 (germline): ENHRY, SYGVKD. CDR3 DNA sequence: TGTGCCATCATGTCCGCGAGCTCCTACGAGCAGTACTTC. Translated, it gives CAIMSASSYEQYF.

The chain employs TRBV20-1 and TRBJ1-5, with TRBD1 identical over 10 bases. Germline CDR1 DFQATT, CDR2 SNEGSKA (reference sequence). The CDR3 has 17 residues. V dropped 0 bases and J dropped 3; count of bases not matched to a gene: 8. This CDR3 reads CSARDYRQGANNQPQHF. CDR3 sequence (DNA): TGCAGTGCTAGAGATTATCGACAGGGGGCTAACAATCAGCCCCAGCATTTT.

This clonotype was counted a few times. The V and J genes are TRBV4-3 and TRBJ2-3; D is perhaps TRBD2 (6 bases). This CDR3 contains 16 residues. Germline assignment: CDR1 LGHNA and CDR2 YSLEER. The V gene lost 0 bases and the J gene lost 2 bases, with 12 bases spanning the gap. The CDR3 here is CASSQDLGLATDTQYF. CDR3 nucleotides: TGCGCCAGCAGCCAAGATCTGGGACTGGCCACAGATACGCAGTATTTT.

This clonotype was found a few times. V and J are TRBV6-4 and TRBJ2-1; 9 bases map to TRBD1. CDR3 length equals 16 residues. V was clipped by 6 bases and J by 7 bases; unmatched bases: 13. Germline loops: CDR1 MRHNA, CDR2 SNTAGT. In nucleotides, the CDR3 is TGTGCCAGCAGCTTAGAACCCTCGGGACAGGGTAATGAGCAGTTCTTC. It specifies CASSLEPSGQGNEQFF.

This clonotype was counted ten times or more. V and J are TRBV7-8 and TRBJ2-3; TRBD1 agrees at 8 bases. CDR3 length: 20 residues. Looked up from germline, CDR1 is SGHVS and CDR2 is FQNEAQ. The V and J ends lost 2 bases and 5 bases, in that order; junction bases with no gene match: 21. The CDR3 protein is CASSLLNIGRRQGRRDTQYF. The CDR3 DNA is TGTGCCAGCAGCTTACTAAACATCGGCCGAAGACAGGGGCGCCGAGATACGCAGTATTTT. The full variable domain, rest sourced from reference TRBV7-8 and TRBJ2-3, is GAGVSQSPRYKVAKRGQDVALRCDPISGHVSLFWYQQALGQGPEFLTYFQNEAQLDKSGLPSDRFFAERPEGSVSTLKIQRTQQEDSAVYLCASSLLNIGRRQGRRDTQYFGPGTRLTVL.

This chain uses TRBV15 with TRBJ2-1; 12 bases agree with TRBD1. Germline assignment: CDR1 LNHNV and CDR2 YYDKDF (reference sequence). The CDR3 spans 14 residues. V lost 9 bases to trimming and J lost 7 bases; unmatched junction nucleotides: 7. DNA for the CDR3: TGTGCCACGACCGGGACAGGGGGCATGAATGAGCAGTTCTTC. Protein product: CATTGTGGMNEQFF.